This T cell receptor beta chain was recovered during a study of blood T cell repertoires in COVID-19. Overall study: COVID-19 samples, acute and convalescent, were from the United States, Italy and Spain. T cells, B-cell-depleted T cells, or PBMCs provided the cDNA or gDNA that served as material.

In the original analysis: Researchers report that nucleated cell counts were estimated from reference gene primer amplification. Method: immunoSEQ multiplex PCR; TCRdb's copy keeps in-frame clones and lacks some. That table supplies the V and J calls and clone size; D and trimming were determined from the DNA. The sample gives 200,000 to 300,000 clones, about 86% of which show up once; about 9% is in the top ten. The V gene end was trimmed by 5 bases and the J gene end by 1 base; junction bases not matched to a gene: 7. CDR1 is SGHTA, CDR2 FQGNSA, per germline. The CDR3 spans 18 residues. What was sequenced was peripheral blood. This chain joins TRBV7-2 and TRBJ2-6; 11 bases are a match to TRBD2. The sequence came from an elderly man with acute or convalescent COVID-19. CDR3 DNA: TGTGCCAGCAGCCCTCGGACTAGCGGGTCGTCTGGGGCCAACGTCCTGACTTTC. This sequence encodes CASSPRTSGSSGANVLTF.